The 26 T cell receptor beta chains below come from one sample, sequenced in a study of T cell responses to AZD1222 COVID-19 vaccine (dated by TCRdb to about 2021). Preparation of the library involved the immunoSEQ multiplex PCR assay. TCRdb retrieved this table from immuneACCESS and kept in-frame rearrangements only. Not all clones are present; in checked studies, unresolved V genes account for under half, and no reason is known for the remainder. For this sample the table gives under 35,000 clones, of which approximately 86% were detected only once. The top ten clonotypes cover 6.8% of the sample. In the paper's terms, the time point label means: baseline before first vaccination. The source material was peripheral blood, sampled on day 0 of AZD1222 vaccination. These receptors came from an adult in good health.

The chain employs TRBV12-3 or TRBV12-4 and TRBJ1-6; D is ambiguous. CDR3 length: 13 amino acids. Trimming cost V 7 bases and J 8 bases, with 12 bases left between them. CDR3 loop: CASNYYYDSPLHF. CDR3 DNA: TGTGCCAGCAACTATTATTACGATTCACCCCTCCACTTT.

V is TRBV9 and J is TRBJ1-1; D possibly corresponds to TRBD1 (5 bases). This CDR3 has 15 amino acids. CDR1 and CDR2 (germline): SGDLS, YYNGEE. Between the trimmed V and J ends, which lost 7 bases and 3 bases, there was a span of 19 bases. The CDR3 loop is CASSQGPREDTEAFF. The CDR3 nucleotides are TGTGCCAGCTCCCAGGGCCCCAGGGAGGACACTGAAGCTTTCTTT.

This chain uses TRBV6-5 with TRBJ1-6; tentative D call: TRBD1 (6 bases). CDR3 length equals 13 residues. V lost 7 bases, J lost 8 bases, and 12 bases lay in between. Looked up from germline, CDR1 is MNHEY and CDR2 is SVGAGI. CDR3 amino acids: CASNDRRHSPLHF. In DNA, the CDR3 is TGTGCCAGCAACGACAGGAGGCATTCACCCCTCCACTTT.

This CDR3 is CASSLSGGTRKTQYF. CDR3 nucleotides: TGTGCCAGCAGTTTATCTGGGGGGACGAGAAAGACCCAGTACTTC. The chain employs TRBV27 and TRBJ2-5, with D possibly being TRBD2 (6 bases). Looked up from germline, CDR1 is MNHEY and CDR2 is SMNVEV (reference sequence). Trimming stripped 0 bases from V and 6 bases from J, with 14 bases between. There are 15 residues in the CDR3.

This clone has just one count. The genes are TRBV2 and TRBJ2-2; 8 nucleotides match TRBD2. There are 16 residues in the CDR3. Losses at the gene ends were 6 bases for V and 1 base for J; bases not matched to a gene: 7. Germline assignment: CDR1 SNHLY and CDR2 FYNNEI. CDR3 in amino acids: CASRTGLARNTGELFF. Written as DNA, the CDR3 is TGTGCCAGCAGAACCGGACTAGCCAGGAACACCGGGGAGCTGTTTTTT.

The chain joins TRBV5-4 to TRBJ1-1; tentatively, D is TRBD1 (6 bases). Trimming left V 3 bases short and J 4 bases short, with 16 bases between. The CDR3 has 15 amino acids. CDR1 is SGHNT, CDR2 YYREEE, per germline (reference sequence). CDR3: CASSSTLTGTTEAFF. DNA of the CDR3: TGTGCCAGCAGCTCTACCTTAACAGGGACCACTGAAGCTTTCTTT. The full variable domain, its missing parts supplied by reference TRBV5-4 and TRBJ1-1, is ETGVTQSPTHLIKTRGQQVTLRCSSQSGHNTVSWYQQALGQGPQFIFQYYREEENGRGNFPPRFSGLQFPNYSSELNVNALELDDSALYLCASSSTLTGTTEAFFGQGTRLTVV.

This chain links TRBV2 with TRBJ2-2; D call uncertain. From germline, CDR1 is SNHLY and CDR2 FYNNEI. Deletions cut 4 bases from V and 6 bases from J, with 12 bases between. This CDR3 comprises 14 residues. Written as DNA, the CDR3 is TGTGCCAGCAGTGGGGTCAGGCCGTCCGGGGAGCTGTTTTTT. Amino acid sequence: CASSGVRPSGELFF.

The chain is built from TRBV5-1 and TRBJ1-4; 8 positions match TRBD1. Trimming took 3 bases from V and 5 from J; bases not matched to a gene: 3. The germline V gene has CDR1 SGHRS and CDR2 YFSETQ. This CDR3 has 14 amino acids. CDR3 protein: CASSSTGGNEKLFF. CDR3 bases: TGCGCCAGCAGCTCCACAGGGGGGAATGAAAAACTGTTTTTT.

The chain uses TRBV19 and TRBJ2-2, with a tentative D call TRBD2 (6 bases). Germline V gene lookup returns CDR1 LNHDA and CDR2 SQIVND (reference sequence). The CDR3 consists of 15 residues. V shed 8 bases and J shed 4 bases, with 17 bases lying between them. CDR3 sequence (DNA): TGTGCCAGTTCCCGGAGGGGTTTGGGCACCGGGGAGCTGTTTTTT. Translated: CASSRRGLGTGELFF.

The genes are TRBV19 and TRBJ1-5; no firm D call. V lost 0 bases and J lost 2, with 11 bases in between. Germline V gene data show CDR1 as LNHDA and CDR2 as SQIVND (reference sequence). There are 16 residues in the CDR3. This CDR3 is CASSIEHVTGNQPQHF. For the CDR3, the DNA is TGTGCCAGTAGTATAGAACACGTTACAGGCAATCAGCCCCAGCATTTT.

The chain recombines TRBV25-1 with TRBJ2-1; unclear D gene. Between the trimmed V and J ends, which lost 6 bases and 0 bases, there was a span of 9 bases. The length of the CDR3 is 14 residues. Germline assignment: CDR1 MGHDK and CDR2 SYGVNS. The DNA of the CDR3 is TGTGCCAGCAGACGCTCTACCTCCTACAATGAGCAGTTCTTC. This translates into CASRRSTSYNEQFF.

The chain joins TRBV2 to TRBJ2-5; TRBD2 is a possible D gene (5 bases). The CDR3 has 13 residues. CDR1 SNHLY and CDR2 FYNNEI come from the germline V gene. Trimming took off 10 bases at V and 2 bases at J, with 14 bases between the two ends. The chain's CDR3 is CATSNSGQETQYF. DNA of the CDR3: TGTGCCACATCAAACAGCGGTCAAGAGACCCAGTACTTC.

The gene calls are TRBV7-8 and TRBJ1-1, with TRBD1 as a possible D gene (6 bases). The V gene's germline CDR1 is SGHVS and CDR2 FQNEAQ. The CDR3 has 18 amino acids. Trimming cost V 3 bases and J 0 bases, with 20 bases left between them. As DNA, the CDR3 is TGTGCCAGCAGCTTCCTGTCGGGACAAAGGACCGTGAACACTGAAGCTTTCTTT. Translated, it gives CASSFLSGQRTVNTEAFF.

CDR3 residues: CASSPPNLNTGELFF. In nucleotides, the CDR3 is TGTGCCAGCTCACCACCGAACCTAAACACCGGGGAGCTGTTTTTT. The genes are TRBV18 and TRBJ2-2; D is uncertain. V lost 0 bases to trimming and J lost 2 bases, with 7 bases between them. The CDR3 runs 15 residues. CDR1 is KGHSH and CDR2 is LQKENI in the germline V gene.

The chain couples TRBV19 to TRBJ2-2; 7 bases line up with TRBD1. Trimming removed 6 bases from V and 0 bases from J; junction bases left unmatched: 4. This CDR3 is built from 15 residues. Germline V lookup: CDR1 LNHDA, CDR2 SQIVND (reference sequence). The CDR3 reads CASRPTGTNTGELFF. Here the CDR3 DNA reads TGTGCCAGTAGGCCGACAGGGACGAACACCGGGGAGCTGTTTTTT.

This clone was counted a few times. This chain connects TRBV3-1 (or the pseudogene TRBV3-2) to TRBJ2-1; 12 bases line up with TRBD2. Germline trimming cut 4 bases from V and 7 bases from J; bases unmatched to any gene: 5. The CDR3 covers 15 residues. CDR1 and CDR2 (germline): LGHDT, YNNKEL (reference sequence). CDR3 region: CASSLGLAGRNEQFF. The CDR3 bases are TGTGCCAGCAGCCTCGGACTAGCGGGAAGAAATGAGCAGTTCTTC.

This clone has more than one count but fewer than ten. The chain uses TRBV11-1 and TRBJ2-5; perhaps D is TRBD1 or TRBD2 (5 bases each). CDR3 length equals 13 residues. Between the trimmed V and J ends, which lost 3 bases and 5 bases, there was a span of 10 bases. Per the germline V gene, CDR1 is SGHAT and CDR2 is FQDESV (reference sequence). The CDR3 reads CASSFGARETQYF. The CDR3 DNA follows: TGTGCCAGCAGCTTCGGGGCTAGGGAGACCCAGTACTTC.

The chain carries TRBV27 and TRBJ2-3; D tentatively reads TRBD1 or TRBD2 (5 bases each). V dropped 2 bases and J dropped 2 bases, with 8 bases sitting between them. The germline V gene encodes CDR1 MNHEY and CDR2 SMNVEV (reference sequence). The CDR3 consists of 14 residues. CDR3 in amino acids: CASSLGGSTDTQYF. Here the CDR3 DNA reads TGTGCCAGCAGTTTAGGGGGTTCCACAGATACGCAGTATTTT.

The chain recombines TRBV12-5 with TRBJ1-2; D is undetermined. This CDR3 is 14 amino acids long. The germline gives CDR1 LGHNT, CDR2 FRNRAP. Trimming left V 1 base short and J 8 bases short, with 14 bases between. CDR3 amino acids: CASGLGGTGKGYTF. In DNA form, the CDR3 reads TGTGCTAGTGGTTTGGGGGGAACCGGCAAGGGCTACACCTTC.

The chain employs TRBV28 and TRBJ1-1; D is ambiguous. Germline-derived CDR1 and CDR2 are MDHEN and SYDVKM. The CDR3 covers 13 residues. The V end was cut by 6 bases, the J end by 1 base, with 9 bases between. For the CDR3, the DNA is TGTGCCAGCAGATCTAGATCGAACACTGAAGCTTTCTTT. Its translation: CASRSRSNTEAFF.

The V call is TRBV6-5, the J call TRBJ2-2; 10 nucleotides agree with TRBD2. Trimming cost V 0 bases and J 4 bases; bases outside gene matches: 2. Looked up from germline, CDR1 is MNHEY and CDR2 is SVGAGI. The CDR3 is 16 amino acids. The CDR3 region is CASSYSVAGGTGELFF. DNA for the CDR3: TGTGCCAGCAGTTACTCGGTAGCGGGGGGCACCGGGGAGCTGTTTTTT.

The CDR3 loop reads CASSALADSSYEQYF. Here the CDR3 DNA reads TGTGCCAGCAGCGCCCTAGCCGATAGCTCCTACGAGCAGTACTTC. The chain carries TRBV7-9 and TRBJ2-7, with a possible D match to TRBD2 (5 bases). With 5 bases removed from V and 0 bases from J, the gap between germline ends came to 14 bases. Looked up from germline, CDR1 is SEHNR and CDR2 is FQNEAQ (reference sequence). The CDR3 consists of 15 residues.

The chain uses TRBV28 and TRBJ1-1; the D is unclear. The CDR3 consists of 15 residues. Trimming shortened V by 3 bases and J by 4 bases, and 15 bases separated the two germline ends. Germline V gene data show CDR1 as MDHEN and CDR2 as SYDVKM. The CDR3 protein is CASSFTGRGVTEAFF. The CDR3 nucleotides are TGTGCCAGCAGTTTCACGGGTAGAGGAGTCACTGAAGCTTTCTTT.

The chain links TRBV15 to TRBJ2-5; D unresolved. V dropped 4 bases and J dropped 2 bases, with 8 bases sitting between them. The CDR3 has 13 amino acids. Per germline, CDR1 LNHNV and CDR2 YYDKDF (reference sequence). The CDR3, as DNA: TGTGCCACCAGCACCGCCCGGCAAGAGACCCAGTACTTC. It specifies CATSTARQETQYF.

The CDR3 DNA reads TGTGCCAGCAGTGACGACGCCGGGAGCACAGATACGCAGTATTTT. It specifies CASSDDAGSTDTQYF. V and J are TRBV6-4 and TRBJ2-3; no clear D gene. V was trimmed by 2 bases and J by 0 bases, leaving 9 bases between them. Germline CDR1 and CDR2: MRHNA and SNTAGT. The CDR3 runs 15 residues.

This clone was seen only once. The chain recombines TRBV28 with TRBJ2-1; D assignment may be TRBD1 or TRBD2 (6 bases each). Trimming left V 4 bases short and J 8 bases short, with 12 bases between. This CDR3 has 13 amino acids. The V gene's germline CDR1 is MDHEN and CDR2 SYDVKM. The CDR3 sequence is CASSWARGDEQFF. The CDR3 region has the DNA TGTGCCAGCAGTTGGGCAAGGGGGGATGAGCAGTTCTTC.